These 18 T cell receptor beta chains were all obtained from the same sample, sequenced in a study of CD8 T cells in ankylosing spondylitis. From the 5' RACE reads, TCRdb called clonotypes with MiXCR, one entry per CDR3 protein. The sample shows approximately 180,000 distinct CDR3 sequences, about 20% of them seen only once. Sequenced input: blood, either unsorted or a sorted T cell fraction (not recorded which). The receptors derive from a male donor between 10 and 30 years old with ankylosing spondylitis or in good health (not recorded which).

In its sample, this clonotype was seen many times. This chain connects TRBV6-5 to TRBJ2-3; TRBD2 matches at 11 bases. Trimming cost V 2 bases and J 3 bases; bases outside gene matches: 1. This CDR3 spans 15 amino acids. The germline V gene has CDR1 MNHEY and CDR2 SVGAGI. The CDR3 region has the DNA TGTGCCAGCAGTTACACTAGCGGGAGTACAGATACGCAGTATTTT. This codes for CASSYTSGSTDTQYF.

This clonotype appeared many times. J is TRBJ2-1 and V is TRBV9, with unresolved D. V was pared by 5 bases and J by 5 bases, with 20 bases between. The CDR3 spans 16 residues. Germline CDR1 and CDR2: SGDLS and YYNGEE. The CDR3 here is CASSVIWASSHNEQFF. The DNA for the CDR3 is TGTGCCAGCAGTGTGATCTGGGCTAGTAGTCACAATGAGCAGTTCTTC.

This clonotype appeared many times. The rearrangement links TRBV29-1 to TRBJ2-1; TRBD1 might be the D (6 bases). V was cut by 7 bases and J by 9 bases, with 19 bases left in between. The CDR3 is made up of 13 amino acids. Germline CDR1 reads SQVTM; CDR2 reads ANQGSEA. CDR3 protein: CSGAVRGLGEQFF. CDR3 DNA sequence: TGCAGCGGAGCGGTCAGGGGTCTCGGTGAGCAGTTCTTC.

This clonotype was picked up many times. The rearrangement links TRBV10-3 to TRBJ1-4; 10 positions agree with TRBD1. The CDR3 spans 15 residues. Per germline, CDR1 ENHRY and CDR2 SYGVKD. The J segment lost 4 bases and the V segment lost 3 bases, leaving 2 bases of the junction unmatched. The CDR3 DNA sequence: TGTGCCATCAGTGAATGGGACAGGGGTAATGAAAAACTGTTTTTT. It translates to CAISEWDRGNEKLFF.

Ten or more counts support this clonotype. V and J are TRBV24-1 and TRBJ1-5; weak D call: TRBD1 (6 bases). The germline V and J ends were trimmed by 3 bases and 5 bases, with 13 bases remaining between them. The CDR3 covers 15 residues. Per germline, CDR1 KGHDR and CDR2 SFDVKD. CDR3 residues: CATSDPQGGDQPQHF. In nucleotides, the CDR3 is TGTGCCACCAGTGATCCCCAAGGGGGGGATCAGCCCCAGCATTTT.

The gene calls are TRBV20-1 and TRBJ1-2, with TRBD1 matching 8 bases. Germline V CDR1 and CDR2: DFQATT, SNEGSKA (reference sequence). The CDR3 is 12 residues long. V dropped 5 bases and J dropped 3; count of bases not matched to a gene: 2. For the CDR3, the DNA is TGCAGTGCTCTGACAGGGGACTATGGCTACACCTTC. Translated: CSALTGDYGYTF.

The chain joins TRBV20-1 to TRBJ2-1; a weak D match, TRBD2 (8 bases). The germline CDR1 and CDR2 sequences are DFQATT and SNEGSKA (reference sequence). The CDR3 spans 16 residues. The V end was cut by 5 bases, the J end by 7 bases, with 24 bases between. The CDR3 protein is CSASRGGLGLRNEQFF. CDR3 coding DNA: TGCAGTGCTTCCAGGGGGGGACTAGGGCTCCGGAATGAGCAGTTCTTC.

This clonotype was recorded at least ten times. V and J are TRBV6-1 and TRBJ2-1; 13 bases map to TRBD2. After removal of 3 bases from V and 7 bases from J, the junction contained 3 bases not matched to a gene. The germline V gene encodes CDR1 MNHNS and CDR2 SASEGT. This CDR3 has 15 amino acids. In DNA form, the CDR3 reads TGTGCCAGCAGTGAGACTAGCGGGAGGAGTAATGAGCAGTTCTTC. Translating it yields CASSETSGRSNEQFF.

This clonotype was picked up many times. CDR3 sequence reads: CASSSRTGAETQYF. The CDR3 nucleotides are TGTGCCAGCAGCTCTAGGACAGGGGCAGAGACCCAGTACTTC. The rearrangement uses TRBV5-4 and TRBJ2-5, with 9 bases aligning to TRBD1. The length of the CDR3 is 14 residues. Germline V CDR1 and CDR2: SGHNT, YYREEE (reference sequence). J was trimmed by 4 bases and V by 3 bases; bases with no gene match: 4.

The CDR3 DNA is TGTGCCAGCAGCTACGACCTGGGGCGGAAGACCCAGTACTTC. Protein: CASSYDLGRKTQYF. The chain is built from TRBV6-2 or TRBV6-3 and TRBJ2-5; D possibly corresponds to TRBD1 (5 bases). Germline CDR1 MNHEY, CDR2 SVGEGT. This CDR3 spans 14 amino acids. Trimming took off 6 bases at V and 6 bases at J, with 17 bases between the two ends.

This clonotype has ten or more counts. This sequence joins TRBV12-3 or TRBV12-4 and TRBJ2-5; D not certain. V dropped 3 bases and J dropped 4 bases, with 9 bases sitting between them. The CDR3 is 13 amino acids. CDR3 bases: TGTGCCAGCAGTTTTGGAAGCGTAGAGACCCAGTACTTC. Translating gives CASSFGSVETQYF.

There are many counts of this clonotype. The chain joins TRBV29-1 to TRBJ2-2, with 9 nucleotides matching TRBD1. This CDR3 comprises 14 residues. CDR1 is SQVTM, CDR2 ANQGSEA, per germline. Unmatched junction bases numbered 3, after V lost 1 base and J lost 6 bases. This CDR3 reads CSVEAGQGAGELFF. The CDR3 DNA follows: TGCAGCGTTGAAGCGGGACAGGGCGCCGGGGAGCTGTTTTTT.

The chain links TRBV20-1 to TRBJ2-1; 12 positions match TRBD2. The junction had 3 bases not matched to a gene; V was cut back by 2 bases and J by 1 base. CDR1 DFQATT and CDR2 SNEGSKA come from the germline V gene (reference sequence). The CDR3 contains 16 residues. The CDR3 DNA reads TGCAGTGCTAGACTGACTAGCGGGAGTTCCTACAATGAGCAGTTCTTC. It translates to CSARLTSGSSYNEQFF.

The CDR3 sequence: CSARVASGAHEQFF. The CDR3, as DNA: TGCAGTGCTAGAGTGGCTAGTGGGGCCCATGAGCAGTTCTTC. This chain uses TRBV20-1 with TRBJ2-1; possibly TRBD1 for D (5 bases). Looked up from germline, CDR1 is DFQATT and CDR2 is SNEGSKA (reference sequence). The CDR3 extends over 14 amino acids. Trimming pared 1 base from V and 8 bases from J, leaving 15 bases between.

This clonotype has ten or more counts. This rearrangement joins TRBV12-3 or TRBV12-4 to TRBJ2-1, with 11 bases fitting TRBD2. The CDR3 consists of 15 residues. V shed 7 bases and J 1 base; nucleotides not matched to a gene: 3. The CDR3 loop reads CASITSGRSYNEQFF. The CDR3 DNA is TGTGCCAGCATTACTAGCGGGAGATCCTACAATGAGCAGTTCTTC.

This clonotype was detected ten times or more. The chain is built from TRBV10-3 and TRBJ2-2; perhaps TRBD1 as D (7 bases). Looked up from germline, CDR1 is ENHRY and CDR2 is SYGVKD. This CDR3 has 15 amino acids. V was pared by 5 bases and J by 6 bases, with 16 bases between. The CDR3 region has the DNA TGTGCCATCAGTACCAGGGGGGCGCCATCCGGGGAGCTGTTTTTT. Its translation: CAISTRGAPSGELFF.

The V call is TRBV7-8, the J call TRBJ2-2, with D unresolved. In germline, CDR1 is SGHVS, CDR2 FQNEAQ. V was shortened by 5 bases and J by 1 base, with 8 bases between the two germline ends. The CDR3 runs to 14 residues. This CDR3 is CASSMRRNTGELFF. The DNA for the CDR3 is TGTGCCAGCAGCATGCGACGGAACACCGGGGAGCTGTTTTTT.

There are many counts of this clonotype. The chain has TRBV6-1 and TRBJ1-2, with 9 bases identical to TRBD1. The germline gives CDR1 MNHNS, CDR2 SASEGT. The V segment lost 8 bases and the J segment 4 bases; nucleotides outside the gene matches: 8. This CDR3 region has 14 residues. CDR3 DNA sequence: TGTGCCAGCGGGGACAGGGAATCGGGCTATGGCTACACCTTC. Its translation: CASGDRESGYGYTF.